The 9 T cell receptor beta chains reported below all come from one sample, sequenced in a study of T cells in Graves' hyperthyroidism and ophthalmopathy. The TCR beta CDR3 regions underwent amplification using RNA transcripts as the source. HTBI primers were used for first-round RT-PCR of the TCR CDR3. TCRdb reprocessed the multiplex PCR reads via MiXCR and lists one record per CDR3 protein. The data hold some 370,000 distinct CDR3 sequences, with about a sixth observed a single time. Material for sequencing was blood. These receptors were taken from a woman under 40 with Graves' hyperthyroidism that later progressed to Graves' ophthalmopathy.

The J gene is TRBJ2-3, the V gene TRBV4-1; 10 bases are shared with TRBD2. Germline V gene sequence: CDR1 MGHRA, CDR2 YSYEKL. J was trimmed by 0 bases and V by 2 bases; bases with no gene match: 20. CDR3 length: 22 residues. CDR3 residues: CASSQFSAASGGSLISTDTQYF. The CDR3 coding sequence is TGCGCCAGCAGCCAATTCTCAGCGGCTAGCGGGGGCTCCCTTATTAGCACAGATACGCAGTATTTT.

This clonotype was observed at least ten times. This chain links TRBV20-1 with TRBJ2-5, with 7 bases fitting TRBD2. Germline values: CDR1 DFQATT, CDR2 SNEGSKA (reference sequence). The length of the CDR3 is 15 residues. The CDR3 reads CSGTPNLADQETQYF. CDR3 bases: TGCAGCGGAACCCCGAACCTAGCGGACCAAGAGACCCAGTACTTC.

In its sample, this clonotype was seen many times. J is TRBJ2-1 and V is TRBV11-2; D is ambiguous. The CDR3 covers 15 residues. With 3 bases removed from V and 0 bases from J, the gap between germline ends came to 9 bases. Germline loops: CDR1 SGHAT, CDR2 FQNNGV. The CDR3 nucleotides are TGTGCCAGCAGCTTTAGGCAGAGCTCCTACAATGAGCAGTTCTTC. Its protein product is CASSFRQSSYNEQFF.

This chain links TRBV6-2 or TRBV6-3 with TRBJ1-5, with D possibly TRBD1 on 6 matching bases. The V and J ends lost 6 bases and 8 bases respectively, with 20 bases between them. This CDR3 contains 15 residues. The germline CDR1 and CDR2 sequences are MNHEY and SVGEGT. The chain's CDR3 is CASSPGGGLEKPQHF. The CDR3 DNA sequence: TGTGCCAGCAGCCCCGGGGGGGGCCTAGAAAAGCCCCAGCATTTT.

CDR3 coding DNA: TGTGCCAGCAGCCAAGATTCCGGGGGGAACAACTATGGCTACACCTTC. Translating gives CASSQDSGGNNYGYTF. This chain links TRBV4-2 with TRBJ1-2; a weak D match, TRBD1 (5 bases). This CDR3 is built from 16 residues. Germline V CDR1 and CDR2: LGHNA, YNFKEQ. V was cut by 0 bases and J by 2 bases, with 13 bases left in between.

The V gene is TRBV27, the J gene TRBJ2-2; 7 bases match TRBD1. The CDR3 length is 14 residues. V lost 5 bases and J lost 6; bases outside the gene matches: 6. Looked up from germline, CDR1 is MNHEY and CDR2 is SMNVEV (reference sequence). The CDR3 loop is CASSIDRESGELFF. The CDR3 coding sequence is TGTGCCAGCAGTATCGACAGGGAGTCCGGGGAGCTGTTTTTT.

This clonotype was detected a few times. The chain combines TRBV29-1 with TRBJ2-1; 13 nucleotides line up with TRBD2. The CDR3 runs 15 residues. V was pared by 6 bases and J by 4 bases, with 6 bases of the junction left unmatched. Germline-derived CDR1 and CDR2 are SQVTM and ANQGSEA. The CDR3, as DNA: TGCAGCGTATCCGGGACTAGCGGGAAATACAATGAGCAGTTCTTC. This translates into CSVSGTSGKYNEQFF.

J is TRBJ2-7 and V is TRBV5-1, with D uncertain. This CDR3 has 15 amino acids. Germline loops: CDR1 SGHRS, CDR2 YFSETQ. V dropped 1 base and J dropped 2 bases, with 13 bases sitting between them. CDR3 sequence reads: CASSLSEVAAYEQYF. The CDR3 DNA sequence: TGCGCCAGCAGCTTGTCAGAGGTGGCAGCCTACGAGCAGTACTTC. Full variable domain (remainder filled in from reference TRBV5-1 and TRBJ2-7): KAGVTQTPRYLIKTRGQQVTLSCSPISGHRSVSWYQQTPGQGLQFLFEYFSETQRNKGNFPGRFSGRQFSNSRSEMNVSTLELGDSALYLCASSLSEVAAYEQYFGPGTRLTVT.

Regarding this clonotype: A junction boundary mismatches the germline segment, possibly from a read error. The chain carries TRBV4-1 and TRBJ1-4; D is undetermined. CDR3 length: 16 residues. Germline loops: CDR1 MGHRA, CDR2 YSYEKL. The CDR3: CASSHRERVTDEKLFF. The CDR3 DNA follows: TGCGCCAGCAGCCACCGGGAAAGGGTGACGGACGAAAAGCTGTTTTTT.